Listed below are T cell receptor beta chains from one sample, sequenced in a study of cytomegalovirus exposure and HLA in healthy donors. Profiling relied on immunoSEQ multiplex PCR, and the TCRdb table lists in-frame clones only, not all of them. Among roughly 100,000 clones listed, over 60% were seen once. Input material: PBMCs. These receptor sequences come from a man aged 35 to 55 in good health and CMV-seropositive. CDR3s include the opening cysteine and the closing phenylalanine or tryptophan. The D gene is left open where the match is weak. Clone size, where shown, is once, few, many, or a class for clones that have expanded.

D	V	size	J	DNA	CDR3
NA	TRBV10-3	NA	TRBJ2-5	TGTGCCATCAGCCCCGGGACTTTACAAGAGACCCAGTACTTC	CAISPGTLQETQYF
NA	TRBV11-3	once	TRBJ1-1	TGTGCCAGCAGCTTGGGGGCCACTGAAGCTTTCTTT	CASSLGATEAFF
NA	TRBV7-2	NA	TRBJ2-3	TGTGCCAGCAGCTTAGGAGGGCCGGCAGATACGCAGTATTTT	CASSLGGPADTQYF
TRBD1	TRBV7-2	NA	TRBJ1-1	TGTGCCAGCAGGTCGGGACAGAAGAACACTGAAGCTTTCTTT	CASRSGQKNTEAFF
NA	TRBV7-2	NA	TRBJ1-2	TGTGCCAGCAGCTTAAACAGGGTGGCTTATGGCTACACCTTC	CASSLNRVAYGYTF
TRBD1	TRBV4-1	NA	TRBJ2-2	TGCGCCAGCAGCTTCCGGACAGGGATAAACACCGGGGAGCTGTTTTTT	CASSFRTGINTGELFF
TRBD2	TRBV7-9	NA	TRBJ2-1	TGTGCCAGCAGCTTAGCGCAAACTAGCGGGAGGGCCAATGAGCAGTTCTTC	CASSLAQTSGRANEQFF
TRBD1	TRBV11-2	NA	TRBJ2-7	TGTGCCAGCAGGCTTGGGACAGGGTCCTACGAGCAGTACTTC	CASRLGTGSYEQYF
TRBD1	TRBV11-3	NA	TRBJ2-7	TGTGCCAGCAGCCGTCGGGACAGATCCTACGAGCAGTACTTC	CASSRRDRSYEQYF
TRBD1	TRBV7-9	once	TRBJ1-2	TGTGCCAGCAGCTTAGGGACAGGGGAATATGGCTACACCTTC	CASSLGTGEYGYTF
NA	TRBV7-2	once	TRBJ2-3	TGTGCCAGCAGCTTGAGACTAGGTCGGGCTACGCAGTATTTT	CASSLRLGRATQYF
NA	TRBV27	NA	TRBJ2-7	TGTGCCAGCAGTTTTAGAAGGGAGCACGAGCAGTACTTC	CASSFRREHEQYF
NA	TRBV28	NA	TRBJ1-5	TGTGCCAGCAGTCGTAGGACAGCCCAACCCTATCAGCCCCAGCATTTT	CASSRRTAQPYQPQHF
NA	TRBV10-3	NA	TRBJ2-5	TGTGCCATCAGAGAGGGAATCAGCGAGTACTTC	CAIREGISEYF
NA	TRBV9	NA	TRBJ2-7	TGTGCCAGCAGCGTATCTAGCGACGGATCCTACGAGCAGTACTTC	CASSVSSDGSYEQYF
NA	TRBV5-4	few	TRBJ2-6	TGTGCCAGCAGCTTAAGTGGGGCCAACGGCCTGACTTTC	CASSLSGANGLTF
NA	TRBV15	NA	TRBJ2-1	TGTGCCACCGGGGAGAGCAATGAGCAGTTCTTC	CATGESNEQFF
TRBD2	TRBV6-6	NA	TRBJ2-3	TGTGCCAGCAGACTAACTAGCGGGGGGTCCACAGATACGCAGTATTTT	CASRLTSGGSTDTQYF
NA	TRBV27	NA	TRBJ2-7	TGTGCCAGCAGTTATCAGGGGCGCTCCTACGAGCAGTACTTC	CASSYQGRSYEQYF
TRBD1	TRBV10-3	NA	TRBJ2-2	TGTGCCACCAACTCGGGACAGGGACCGGGGGAGCTGTTTTTT	CATNSGQGPGELFF
TRBD1	TRBV18	NA	TRBJ2-5	TGTGCCAGCTCACTTACAGGGGTTGAGCAGTACTTC	CASSLTGVEQYF
NA	TRBV25-1	NA	TRBJ1-2	TGTGCCAGCAGTGAACCAGGGGATGGAGCTAACTATGGCTACACCTTC	CASSEPGDGANYGYTF
NA	TRBV19	few	TRBJ1-1	TGTGCCAGTAGTATGACGACAAACACTGAAGCTTTCTTT	CASSMTTNTEAFF
NA	TRBV4-1	NA	TRBJ1-5	TGCGCCAGCAGCCAAGGGACAGCTAGCAATCAGCCCCAGCATTTT	CASSQGTASNQPQHF
NA	TRBV7-3	once	TRBJ2-1	TGTGCCAGCAGCGCGGGTAAGGGCGCCAGCAATGAGCAGTTCTTC	CASSAGKGASNEQFF
NA	TRBV5-4	NA	TRBJ1-1	TGTGCCGGAAGACAGGAGATCAACACTGAAGCTTTCTTT	CAGRQEINTEAFF
TRBD1	TRBV29-1	few	TRBJ2-4	TGCAGCGCTAGGACAGGGGAGGCCAAAAACATTCAGTACTTC	CSARTGEAKNIQYF
NA	TRBV15	NA	TRBJ1-5	TGTGCCACCAGCAGACCGAATCAGCCCCAGCATTTT	CATSRPNQPQHF
NA	TRBV2	NA	TRBJ2-5	TGTGCCAGCAGTGACAGGGTGGGGCTCGCGACCCAGTACTTC	CASSDRVGLATQYF
NA	TRBV6-1	NA	TRBJ1-1	TGTGCCAGCAGTGTTGGGGACATGAACACTGAAGCTTTCTTT	CASSVGDMNTEAFF
TRBD2	TRBV2	NA	TRBJ2-5	TGTGCCAGCAGAGCAGGGAGGGGAGAGACCCAGTACTTC	CASRAGRGETQYF